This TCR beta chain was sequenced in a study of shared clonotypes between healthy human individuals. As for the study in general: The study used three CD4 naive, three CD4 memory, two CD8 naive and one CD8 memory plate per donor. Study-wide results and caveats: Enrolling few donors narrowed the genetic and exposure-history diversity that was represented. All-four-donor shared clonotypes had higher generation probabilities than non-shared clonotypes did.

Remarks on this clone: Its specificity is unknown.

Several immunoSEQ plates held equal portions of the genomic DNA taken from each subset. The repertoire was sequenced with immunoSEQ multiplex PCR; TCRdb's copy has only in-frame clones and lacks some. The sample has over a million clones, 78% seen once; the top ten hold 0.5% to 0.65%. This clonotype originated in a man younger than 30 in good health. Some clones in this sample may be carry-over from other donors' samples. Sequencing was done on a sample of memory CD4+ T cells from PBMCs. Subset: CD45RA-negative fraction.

The chain's CDR3 is CASSRGNFEAFF. The CDR3 DNA reads as TGCGCCAGCAGTCGGGGGAACTTTGAAGCTTTCTTT. This chain connects TRBV5-1 to TRBJ1-1; TRBD1 is a possible D gene (5 bases). Trimming took off 5 bases at V and 7 bases at J, with 12 bases between the two ends. Germline CDR1 is SGHRS and CDR2 is YFSETQ. The CDR3 totals 12 residues.